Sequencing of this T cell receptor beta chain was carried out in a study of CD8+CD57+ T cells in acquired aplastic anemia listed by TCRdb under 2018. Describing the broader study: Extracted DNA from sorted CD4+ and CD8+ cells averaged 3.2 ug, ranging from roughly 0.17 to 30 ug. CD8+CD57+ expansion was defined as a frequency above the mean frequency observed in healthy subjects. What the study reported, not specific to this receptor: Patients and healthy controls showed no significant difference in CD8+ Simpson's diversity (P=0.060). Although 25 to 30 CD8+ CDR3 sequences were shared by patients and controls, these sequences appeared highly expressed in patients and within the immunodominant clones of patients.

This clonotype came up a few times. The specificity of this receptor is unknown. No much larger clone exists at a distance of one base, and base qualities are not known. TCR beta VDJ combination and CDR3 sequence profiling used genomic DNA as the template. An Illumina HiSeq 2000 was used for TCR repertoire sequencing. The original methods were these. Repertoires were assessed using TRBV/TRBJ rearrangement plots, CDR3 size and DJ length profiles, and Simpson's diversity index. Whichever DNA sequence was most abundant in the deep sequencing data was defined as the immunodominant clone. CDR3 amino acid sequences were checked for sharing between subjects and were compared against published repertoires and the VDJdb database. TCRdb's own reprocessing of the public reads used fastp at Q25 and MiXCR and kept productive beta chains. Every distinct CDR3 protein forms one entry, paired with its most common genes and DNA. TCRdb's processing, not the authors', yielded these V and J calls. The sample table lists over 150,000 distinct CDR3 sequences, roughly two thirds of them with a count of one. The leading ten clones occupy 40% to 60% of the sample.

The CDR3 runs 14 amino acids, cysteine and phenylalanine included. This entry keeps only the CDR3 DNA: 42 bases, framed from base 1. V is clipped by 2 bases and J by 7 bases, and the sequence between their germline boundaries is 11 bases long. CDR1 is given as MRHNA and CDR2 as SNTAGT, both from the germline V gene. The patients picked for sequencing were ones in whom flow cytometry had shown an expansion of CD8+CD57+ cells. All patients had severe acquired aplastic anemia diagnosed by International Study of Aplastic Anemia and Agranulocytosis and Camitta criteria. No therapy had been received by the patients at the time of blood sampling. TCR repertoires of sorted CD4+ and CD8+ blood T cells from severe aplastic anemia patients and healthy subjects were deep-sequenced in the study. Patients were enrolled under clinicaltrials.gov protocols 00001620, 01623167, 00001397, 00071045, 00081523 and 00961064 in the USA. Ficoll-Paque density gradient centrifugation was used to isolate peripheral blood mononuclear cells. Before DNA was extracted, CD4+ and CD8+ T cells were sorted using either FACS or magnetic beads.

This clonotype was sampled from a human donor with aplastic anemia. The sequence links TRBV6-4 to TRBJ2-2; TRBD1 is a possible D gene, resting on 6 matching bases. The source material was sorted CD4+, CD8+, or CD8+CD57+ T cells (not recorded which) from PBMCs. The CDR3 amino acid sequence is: CASSDEGEGGELFF. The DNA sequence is TGTGCCAGCAGTGACGAGGGGGAAGGCGGGGAGCTGTTTTTT.